This TCR beta chain was sequenced during a study of blood T cells in healthy people across ages. The study's findings and limits: The study found more naive CD4+ cells and higher diversity in long-lived than aged donors. Per-million-T-cell TCR beta diversity fell roughly linearly with age.

The study recruited healthy Caucasian donors from Russia who were aged about 6 to 100. The ends lost 3 bases at V and 5 bases at J; junction bases unmatched: 8. Germline CDR1 SGHTA, CDR2 FQGTGA. This CDR3 is 15 amino acids long. About this clonotype itself: Its matching antigen is unknown.

PCR was performed a second time for roughly 7 to 12 cycles using a sample-barcoded 5' primer and a J-beta primer mix. TCRdb re-called the 5' RACE reads through MiXCR, storing one row per CDR3 protein. This table has 1.5 million to 2 million distinct CDR3 sequences, 30% to 40% appearing once. The clonotype originates from a woman in her 30s in good health. The chain has TRBV7-3 and TRBJ2-7; 9 bases agree with TRBD1. Material for sequencing was blood. The CDR3 loop reads CASSFTGGNSHEQYF. The CDR3 coding sequence is TGTGCCAGCAGCTTTACAGGGGGCAATTCCCACGAGCAGTACTTC.